This paragraph covers one T cell receptor (beta chain) sequence. The target antigen is unknown. Participating donors were healthy, HIV-negative adults free of recent acute infections or vaccinations. Trimming took off 2 bases at V and 0 bases at J, with 8 bases between the two ends. CDR1 and CDR2 (germline): SNHLY, FYNNEI. The CDR3 length is 15 residues. This specimen comes from a study of shared clonotypes between healthy human individuals. Findings of the study overall: Rarefaction demonstrated incomplete sorted-subset sequencing despite large depth. Estimated richness was generally greater in naive than memory subsets. Clonotype sharing among donors, it was expected, would be affected by sequencing depth.

Here immunoSEQ multiplex PCR was the method, and the copy in TCRdb shows in-frame clones only, minus some. The sample consists of some 2,400,000 clones, almost 96% of them appearing once. The genes are TRBV2 and TRBJ1-3; D is unresolved. Sequenced sample: naive CD4+ T cells sorted from blood. Described subset: CD45RA+ positively selected. The receptor's source is a man aged 18-30 years in good health. The CDR3 protein is CASSENTGSGNTIYF. Written as DNA, the CDR3 is TGTGCCAGCAGTGAAAATACGGGCTCTGGAAACACCATATATTTT.